This TCR beta chain was identified during a study of T cell responses to AZD1222 COVID-19 vaccine. CDR3 size: 15 residues. V was pared by 4 bases and J by 1 base, with 7 bases of the junction left unmatched. CDR1 and CDR2 (germline): SGDLS, YYNGEE. Study-wide findings and caveats: The study found vaccine-associated CD4 TCRs spanning spike, dominant at 160-218 and 743-854.

Second doses at about 4 or about 12 weeks were pooled. The data were produced by immunoSEQ multiplex PCR, yet TCRdb's version contains in-frame clones alone and is incomplete. The sample carries 190,000 or so clones, about 93% recorded once. As regards this clone: Its target is not known.

The clonotype comes from an adult who received the AZD1222 COVID-19 vaccine. This specimen was peripheral blood, taken 28 days after the second AZD1222 dose. This chain joins TRBV9 and TRBJ2-7, with TRBD1 matching over 8 bases. CDR3 residues: CASSLGQGLSYEQYF. CDR3 DNA: TGTGCCAGCAGCCTAGGACAGGGTCTTTCCTACGAGCAGTACTTC.